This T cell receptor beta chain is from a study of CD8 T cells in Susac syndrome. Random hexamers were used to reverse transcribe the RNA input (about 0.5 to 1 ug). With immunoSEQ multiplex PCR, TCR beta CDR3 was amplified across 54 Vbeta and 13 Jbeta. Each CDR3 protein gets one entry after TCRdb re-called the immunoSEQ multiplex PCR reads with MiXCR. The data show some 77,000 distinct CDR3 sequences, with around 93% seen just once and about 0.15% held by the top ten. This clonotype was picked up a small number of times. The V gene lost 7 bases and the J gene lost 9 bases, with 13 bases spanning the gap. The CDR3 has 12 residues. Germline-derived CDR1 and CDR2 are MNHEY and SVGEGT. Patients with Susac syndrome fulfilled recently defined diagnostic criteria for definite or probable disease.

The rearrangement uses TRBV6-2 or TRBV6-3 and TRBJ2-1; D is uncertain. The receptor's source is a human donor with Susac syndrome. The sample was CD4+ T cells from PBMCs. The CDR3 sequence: CASNGEPSEQFF. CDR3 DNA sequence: TGTGCCAGCAACGGCGAGCCGAGTGAGCAGTTCTTC.